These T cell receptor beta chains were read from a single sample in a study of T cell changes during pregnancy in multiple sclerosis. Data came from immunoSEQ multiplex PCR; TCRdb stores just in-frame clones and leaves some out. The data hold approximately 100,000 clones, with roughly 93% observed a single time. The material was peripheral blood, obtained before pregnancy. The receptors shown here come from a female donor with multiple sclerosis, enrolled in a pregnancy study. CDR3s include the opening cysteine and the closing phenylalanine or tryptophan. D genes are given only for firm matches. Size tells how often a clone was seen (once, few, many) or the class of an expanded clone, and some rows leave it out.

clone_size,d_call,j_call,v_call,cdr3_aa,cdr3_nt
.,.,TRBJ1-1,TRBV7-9,CASSLVNSDTEAFF,TGTGCCAGCAGCTTAGTAAATTCGGACACTGAAGCTTTCTTT
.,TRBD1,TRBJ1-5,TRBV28,CASSSALQGAGAQHF,TGTGCCAGCAGTTCGGCTTTACAGGGGGCGGGGGCCCAGCATTTT
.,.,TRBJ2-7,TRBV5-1,CASSLEGVREESYEQYF,TGCGCCAGCAGCTTGGAAGGGGTCAGGGAGGAATCCTACGAGCAGTACTTC
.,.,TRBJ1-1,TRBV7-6,CASSLAHGRNTEAFF,TGTGCCAGCAGCTTAGCTCATGGGAGGAACACTGAAGCTTTCTTT
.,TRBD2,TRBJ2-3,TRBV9,CASSAPNYQAGTTRSTDTQYF,TGTGCCAGCAGCGCGCCGAATTATCAAGCGGGAACCACAAGAAGCACAGATACGCAGTATTTT
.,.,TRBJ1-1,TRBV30,CAFQGEAFF,TGTGCCTTCCAGGGTGAAGCTTTCTTT
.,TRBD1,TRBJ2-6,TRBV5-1,CASSLGQGFSGANVLTF,TGCGCCAGCAGCTTGGGACAGGGTTTTTCTGGGGCCAACGTCCTGACTTTC
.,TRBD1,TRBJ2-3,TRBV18,CASSPSDRGTDTQYF,TGTGCCAGCTCACCATCGGACAGGGGGACAGATACGCAGTATTTT
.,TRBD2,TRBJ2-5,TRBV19,CASSIGSSGRVKTQYF,TGTGCCAGTAGTATAGGGAGTAGCGGGAGGGTGAAGACCCAGTACTTC
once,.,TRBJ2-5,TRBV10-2,CASSESWRQEETQYF,TGCGCCAGCAGTGAGTCGTGGCGGCAAGAAGAGACCCAGTACTTC
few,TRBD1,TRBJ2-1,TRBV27,CASTDLLGQSQFF,TGTGCCAGCACCGACCTCCTGGGACAGTCGCAGTTCTTC
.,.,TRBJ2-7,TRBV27,CASSWGVYYEQYF,TGTGCCAGCAGTTGGGGCGTCTACTACGAGCAGTACTTC
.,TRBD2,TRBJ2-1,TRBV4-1,CASSQGTSGSQNEQFF,TGCGCCAGCAGCCAAGGGACTAGCGGCAGTCAGAATGAGCAGTTCTTC
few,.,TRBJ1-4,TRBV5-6,CASSVTGSSEKLFF,TGTGCCAGCAGCGTGACAGGTTCCAGCGAAAAACTGTTTTTT
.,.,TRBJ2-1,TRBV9,CASSVGLADNEQFF,TGTGCCAGCAGCGTAGGATTAGCAGACAATGAGCAGTTCTTC
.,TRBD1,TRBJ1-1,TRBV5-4,CASSLGQGAEAFF,TGTGCCAGCAGCCTAGGACAGGGGGCTGAAGCTTTCTTT
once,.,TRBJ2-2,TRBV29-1,CSVAQGGRTGELFF,TGCAGCGTTGCGCAGGGCGGTAGGACCGGGGAGCTGTTTTTT
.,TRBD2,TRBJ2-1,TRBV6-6,CASSYTGGPHNEQFF,TGTGCCAGCAGTTACACGGGAGGGCCGCACAATGAGCAGTTCTTC
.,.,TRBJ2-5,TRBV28,CASIGRPEETQYF,TGTGCCAGCATTGGGAGGCCCGAGGAGACCCAGTACTTC
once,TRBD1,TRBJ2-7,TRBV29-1,CSVEVLRGPFREQYF,TGCAGCGTTGAAGTCCTAAGGGGGCCCTTCCGCGAGCAGTACTTC
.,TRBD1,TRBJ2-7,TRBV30,CAWSFIVRDRVHEQYF,TGTGCCTGGAGTTTTATAGTTCGGGACAGGGTGCACGAGCAGTACTTC
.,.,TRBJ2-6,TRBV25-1,CASSGIGRAGGANVLTF,TGTGCCAGCAGTGGGATCGGCAGGGCTGGTGGGGCCAACGTCCTGACTTTC
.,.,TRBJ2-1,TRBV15,CATSRDDDGTLGEQFF,TGTGCCACCAGCAGAGATGACGACGGGACTCTAGGAGAGCAGTTCTTC
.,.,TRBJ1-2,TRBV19,CASSTGPRGLDYGYTF,TGTGCCAGTAGTACCGGCCCGAGAGGGCTCGACTATGGCTACACCTTC
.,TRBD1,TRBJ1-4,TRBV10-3,CAISVGGQGDATNEKLFF,TGTGCCATCAGTGTAGGGGGACAGGGGGACGCAACTAATGAAAAACTGTTTTTT
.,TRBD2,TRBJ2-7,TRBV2,CASPGLAGGGEQYF,TGTGCCAGCCCTGGACTAGCGGGAGGGGGCGAGCAGTACTTC
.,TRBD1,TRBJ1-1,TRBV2,CASSRQGMNTEAFF,TGTGCCAGCAGCCGACAGGGAATGAACACTGAAGCTTTCTTT
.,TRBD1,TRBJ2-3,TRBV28,CASGTGTVSTDTQYF,TGTGCCAGCGGTACCGGGACAGTTAGCACAGATACGCAGTATTTT
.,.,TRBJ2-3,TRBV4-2,CASRIGSVQYF,TGTGCCAGCCGCATCGGGAGCGTGCAGTATTTT
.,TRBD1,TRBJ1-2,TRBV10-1,CASSEAKTGGGYTF,TGCGCCAGCAGTGAGGCTAAGACAGGGGGCGGCTACACCTTC
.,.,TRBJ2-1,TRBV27,CASSLLAGVMNEQFF,TGTGCCAGCAGTTTATTGGCAGGGGTGATGAATGAGCAGTTCTTC
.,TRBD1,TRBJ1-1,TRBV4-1,CASRGTAMNTEAFF,TGCGCCAGCAGGGGGACAGCCATGAACACTGAAGCTTTCTTT
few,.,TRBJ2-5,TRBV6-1,CASSEMTLTQYF,TGTGCCAGCAGTGAAATGACTTTAACCCAGTACTTC